The T cell receptor (beta chain) described here comes from a study of patients and donors after allogeneic stem cell transplantation. Germline CDR1 MNHEY, CDR2 SMNVEV (reference sequence). V was clipped by 0 bases and J by 9 bases, with 9 bases between them. The length of the CDR3 is 13 residues. MiXCR, run by TCRdb on the RT-PCR reads, gives a single entry per CDR3 protein. This sample has 150,000 to 250,000 distinct CDR3 sequences, with around two fifths found just once. This clonotype was sampled from a human donor who was either an allogeneic HSCT recipient or a stem cell or donor lymphocyte infusion donor (not recorded which). It is not recorded whose cells these are; they may come from a transplant donor. The chain employs TRBV27 and TRBJ2-1, with a tentative D call TRBD2 (5 bases). Source material: blood, either unsorted or a sorted T cell fraction (not recorded which). The CDR3 DNA is TGTGCCAGCAGTTTATCGAGGGTCGGTGAGCAGTTCTTC. Translating it yields CASSLSRVGEQFF.